This T cell receptor beta chain is from a study of T-cell memory formation after mild COVID-19. Findings and caveats of the study: Contracting CD4+ clones were located mainly in CM and EM, and CD8+ clones in EMRA.

The 5'RACE method, run with constant-segment primers, produced TCR alpha and TCR beta cDNA libraries (carrying sample barcodes and UMIs). TCRdb reanalysed the 5' RACE reads using MiXCR and keeps one entry per CDR3 protein. Of around 300,000 distinct CDR3 sequences listed, around an eighth are singletons. With respect to this clonotype: Antigen: not known.

The CDR3 runs 15 residues. Trimming took 4 bases from V and 6 from J; bases not matched to a gene: 6. Germline lookup yields CDR1 LGHNA and CDR2 YSLEER. The receptor's source is a man aged 18 to 29 who had mild COVID-19 (a few samples of this study predate the infection). Cell type and time point are not known. Sequences were obtained from PBMCs or a T cell subset sorted from them (not recorded which). The chain couples TRBV4-3 to TRBJ1-6, with 7 bases matching TRBD1. CDR3: CASSLGGGPNSPLHF. The CDR3 DNA sequence: TGCGCCAGCAGCCTGGGAGGGGGCCCTAATTCACCCCTCCACTTT.